The following is a T cell receptor (beta chain) sequence with its context. The CDR3 has 15 residues. The V segment lost 0 bases and the J segment 4 bases; nucleotides outside the gene matches: 6. Looked up from germline, CDR1 is SGHDT and CDR2 is YYEEEE. This sample stems from a study of blood T cell repertoires in COVID-19. Overall study: Some COVID-19 samples were acute and others convalescent; all came from the United States, Italy and Spain. The analysed material was cDNA or gDNA that came from T cells, B-cell-depleted T cells, or PBMCs.

TCRdb keeps only in-frame clones here, not all; method: immunoSEQ multiplex PCR. The data show approximately 290,000 clones, approximately 91% seen once. Seattle's enrolled individuals joined amid active infection and were then monitored longitudinally. This TCR derives from a woman aged 25 to 45 with COVID-19, enrolled during active disease. Sequenced material: peripheral blood. V is TRBV5-6 and J is TRBJ2-7; the match to TRBD1 covers 8 bases. The CDR3 DNA reads as TGTGCCAGCAGCTTGGCCCCAGGGGGCTTATACGAGCAGTACTTC. It yields the protein CASSLAPGGLYEQYF.